A single sample gave rise to the 30 T cell receptor beta chains below, sequenced in a study of T cells after yellow fever vaccination. TCRdb analysed the 5' RACE reads with MiXCR anew, one entry per CDR3 protein. Of over 25,000 distinct CDR3 sequences in the sample, under 5.5% are singletons; the top ten hold 12%. The sample in question was PBMCs, either bulk or a sorted T-cell subset (CD4+, CD8+, memory, or dextramer-sorted; not recorded which), obtained 15 days after the yellow fever booster vaccination. The receptors were sampled from a man aged 25-45 years who received the YFV17D yellow fever vaccine.

This clonotype has ten or more counts. The J gene is TRBJ1-4, the V gene TRBV7-9; the match to TRBD1 covers 8 bases. In germline, CDR1 is SEHNR, CDR2 FQNEAQ (reference sequence). V dropped 3 bases and J dropped 6; count of bases not matched to a gene: 0. The CDR3 consists of 13 residues. CDR3 sequence: CASSLTGDEKLFF. CDR3 coding DNA: TGTGCCAGCAGCTTGACAGGGGATGAAAAACTGTTTTTT.

The chain links TRBV6-5 to TRBJ2-1; D is tentatively TRBD1 or TRBD2 (5 bases each). This CDR3 spans 12 amino acids. The V end lost 7 bases, the J end lost 6 bases, and 10 bases lay between the germline ends. CDR1 is MNHEY and CDR2 is SVGAGI in the germline V gene. CDR3: CASKKRGNEQFF. The CDR3 DNA sequence: TGTGCCAGCAAGAAGAGGGGCAATGAGCAGTTCTTC.

This clonotype was picked up one time. A much bigger clone sits one base away, suggesting this may be a read error. The chain recombines TRBV29-1 with TRBJ2-7; the D gene is possibly TRBD2 (7 bases). From germline, CDR1 is SQVTM and CDR2 ANQGSEA. V lost 6 bases and J 4 bases, leaving 16 bases between the germline ends. The CDR3 is 13 amino acids. The CDR3 DNA is TGCAGCGTAATCTATGGGGGGGCTTACGAGCAGTACTTC. Translated: CSVIYGGAYEQYF.

Ten or more counts support this clonotype. This chain uses TRBV6-1 with TRBJ2-1, with a possible D match to TRBD2 (6 bases). Looked up from germline, CDR1 is MNHNS and CDR2 is SASEGT. The V end was cut by 11 bases, the J end by 8 bases, with 22 bases between. The CDR3 spans 14 residues. For the CDR3, the DNA is TGTGCCGTGTCTGCGGGACGGTTAGGGGATGAGCAGTTCTTC. Its protein product is CAVSAGRLGDEQFF.

The sample holds many counts of this clonotype. This sequence joins TRBV19 and TRBJ1-6; possible D gene TRBD1, 6 bases. CDR3 size: 13 residues. The germline V gene encodes CDR1 LNHDA and CDR2 SQIVND (reference sequence). The V end lost 6 bases, the J end lost 13 bases, and 16 bases lay between the germline ends. This chain's CDR3 is CASRTGTKAPLHF. The CDR3 DNA sequence: TGTGCCAGTAGAACCGGGACAAAAGCCCCCCTCCACTTT.

This clonotype was seen repeatedly, ten times or more. The chain carries TRBV6-5 and TRBJ1-6, with D tentatively TRBD1 (5 bases). This CDR3 is built from 16 residues. CDR1 MNHEY and CDR2 SVGAGI come from the germline V gene. V lost 4 bases, J lost 2 bases, and 12 bases lay in between. The CDR3 coding sequence is TGTGCCAGCAGTTCCCCGGCGGGGGCCTATAATTCACCCCTCCACTTT. Protein product: CASSSPAGAYNSPLHF.

This clonotype was found many times. The genes are TRBV3-1 and TRBJ1-6; possibly TRBD1 for D (6 bases). CDR1 and CDR2 (germline): LGHDT, YNNKEL (reference sequence). With 0 bases removed from V and 8 bases from J, the gap between germline ends came to 23 bases. This CDR3 spans 19 amino acids. CDR3 residues: CASSQEYIPGDTRDSPLHF. For the CDR3, the DNA is TGTGCCAGCAGCCAAGAGTACATCCCCGGGGACACCAGGGATTCACCCCTCCACTTT. The whole variable domain, filled in from reference TRBV3-1 and TRBJ1-6, reads DTAVSQTPKYLVTQMGNDKSIKCEQNLGHDTMYWYKQDSKKFLKIMFSYNNKELIINETVPNRFSPKSPDKAHLNLHINSLELGDSAVYFCASSQEYIPGDTRDSPLHFGNGTRLTVT.

As to this clonotype: A junction boundary mismatches the germline segment, possibly from a read error. The chain carries TRBV20-1 and TRBJ2-5; possible D gene TRBD2, 6 bases. Germline loops: CDR1 DFQATT, CDR2 SNEGSKA (reference sequence). The length of the CDR3 is 17 residues. The CDR3 DNA follows: TGCTGTGCTAGTGTAGTCCACGGAGGGGTCCTGAGGGAGACCCAGTACTTC. It yields the protein CCASVVHGGVLRETQYF.

Many counts were recorded for this clonotype. The rearrangement joins TRBV4-2 to TRBJ2-4; D is uncertain. This CDR3 is 16 amino acids long. Germline V CDR1 and CDR2: LGHNA, YNFKEQ. The V end was cut by 1 base, the J end by 0 bases, with 10 bases between. The CDR3 nucleotides read TGTGCCAGCAGCCAAGCTGATACTGTAGCCAAAAACATTCAGTACTTC. Protein: CASSQADTVAKNIQYF.

The sample holds many counts of this clonotype. This chain joins TRBV18 and TRBJ2-1; tentatively, D is TRBD2 (6 bases). Germline V CDR1 and CDR2: KGHSH, LQKENI. The CDR3 is 15 amino acids. V was pared by 2 bases and J by 4 bases, with 12 bases between. CDR3 residues: CASSPSEAGYNEQFF. The CDR3 DNA reads as TGTGCCAGCTCACCATCTGAGGCGGGGTACAATGAGCAGTTCTTC. Looking up the rest from reference TRBV18 and TRBJ2-1 gives the full variable domain: NAGVMQNPRHLVRRRGQEARLRCSPMKGHSHVYWYRQLPEEGLKFMVYLQKENIIDESGMPKERFSAEFPKEGPSILRIQQVVRGDSAAYFCASSPSEAGYNEQFFGPGTRLTVL.

This clonotype has ten or more counts. This sequence joins TRBV29-1 and TRBJ1-5; TRBD1 is a possible D gene (5 bases). Trimming took 5 bases from V and 2 from J, leaving 13 bases between them. Germline V gene sequence: CDR1 SQVTM, CDR2 ANQGSEA. The CDR3 extends over 14 amino acids. CDR3 bases: TGCAGCGTTAGGGACGACGATGGCAATCAGCCCCAGCATTTT. Protein sequence: CSVRDDDGNQPQHF.

The table lists this clonotype with many counts. The V gene is TRBV6-5, the J gene TRBJ2-7; D ambiguous. The CDR3 runs to 13 residues. The germline V and J ends were trimmed by 0 bases and 6 bases, with 9 bases remaining between them. Germline V gives CDR1 MNHEY, CDR2 SVGAGI. The CDR3 DNA reads TGTGCCAGCAGTTACTCGAGTGGTACCGAGCAGTACTTC. This translates into CASSYSSGTEQYF.

Regarding this clonotype: A much larger clone is a single base away; this may be a read error. The gene calls are TRBV4-3 and TRBJ2-6; 7 bases map to TRBD2. The CDR3 consists of 17 residues. The ends lost 3 bases at V and 4 bases at J; junction bases unmatched: 9. Germline loops: CDR1 LGHNA, CDR2 YSLEER. The CDR3 here is CASSQGGSASGANVLTF. CDR3 in DNA: TGCGCCAGCAGCCAGGGGGGGTCGGCAAGCGGGGCCAACGTCCTGACTTTC.

Many counts were recorded for this clonotype. This chain links TRBV6-2 or TRBV6-3 with TRBJ2-6; TRBD1 is a possible D gene (5 bases). The V gene's germline CDR1 is MNHEY and CDR2 SVGEGT. Deletions cut 5 bases from V and 1 base from J, with 9 bases between. The CDR3 sequence is 15 residues long. The CDR3 sequence is CASSQRGSGANVLTF. In DNA form, the CDR3 reads TGTGCCAGCAGTCAAAGGGGATCTGGGGCCAACGTCCTGACTTTC.

This clonotype was observed a handful of times. The junction and the germline gene differ at one end; a read error may be behind it. This rearrangement joins TRBV20-1 to TRBJ2-2, with 8 bases fitting TRBD1. The CDR3 has 15 residues. Germline V CDR1 and CDR2: DFQATT, SNEGSKA (reference sequence). The CDR3 sequence: CCASSGQGLPGELFF. Here the CDR3 DNA reads TGCTGTGCCTCCTCCGGACAGGGCCTTCCGGGGGAGCTGTTTTTT.

This clonotype appeared many times. This chain joins TRBV19 and TRBJ2-1, with D possibly TRBD2 on 7 matching bases. The CDR3 has 17 residues. The ends were cut back, 7 bases at V and 5 bases at J, with 24 bases in the middle. Germline assignment: CDR1 LNHDA and CDR2 SQIVND (reference sequence). The chain's CDR3 is CASTRGMTSSHHNEQFF. CDR3 bases: TGTGCCAGTACCAGGGGAATGACTAGCAGTCATCACAATGAGCAGTTCTTC.

This clonotype appeared many times. The chain employs TRBV9 and TRBJ1-1; D gene ambiguous. The CDR3 length is 13 residues. From germline, CDR1 is SGDLS and CDR2 YYNGEE. Deletions cut 0 bases from V and 5 bases from J, with 8 bases between. The CDR3 region is CASSVVEVTEAFF. DNA for the CDR3: TGTGCCAGCAGCGTAGTAGAGGTGACTGAAGCTTTCTTT.

This clonotype was seen at least ten times. The chain joins TRBV7-9 to TRBJ2-1; 9 bases fit TRBD1. The CDR3 contains 15 residues. CDR1 SEHNR and CDR2 FQNEAQ come from the germline V gene (reference sequence). J lost 7 bases, V lost 7 bases, and 11 bases had no gene match. DNA of the CDR3: TGTGCCAGCACTCATCAGGACAGGGGCCTTAATGAGCAGTTCTTC. Its translation is CASTHQDRGLNEQFF. The variable domain in full, with the rest retrieved from reference TRBV7-9 and TRBJ2-1, is DTGVSQNPRHKITKRGQNVTFRCDPISEHNRLYWYRQTLGQGPEFLTYFQNEAQLEKSRLLSDRFSAERPKGSFSTLEIQRTEQGDSAMYLCASTHQDRGLNEQFFGPGTRLTVL.

The sample holds many counts of this clonotype. V is TRBV7-9 and J is TRBJ2-3; D might be TRBD1 or TRBD2, each matching 5 bases. V was trimmed by 0 bases and J by 7 bases, leaving 8 bases between them. Germline V lookup: CDR1 SEHNR, CDR2 FQNEAQ (reference sequence). The CDR3 length is 13 residues. The CDR3 region is CASSLAGANTQYF. The CDR3, as DNA: TGTGCCAGCAGCTTAGCCGGGGCGAATACGCAGTATTTT.

There are many counts of this clonotype. This chain uses TRBV5-1 with TRBJ1-4; the match to TRBD1 covers 10 bases. This CDR3 comprises 14 residues. Trimming took 4 bases from V and 8 from J; bases not matched to a gene: 5. CDR1 and CDR2 (germline): SGHRS, YFSETQ. Here the CDR3 DNA reads TGCGCCAGCAGCCCCGGGGGACAGGGGGAAAAACTGTTTTTT. Its protein is CASSPGGQGEKLFF.

This clonotype was counted ten times or more. The chain links TRBV7-2 to TRBJ1-2; D not resolved. Germline CDR1 SGHTA, CDR2 FQGNSA. V was cut by 2 bases and J by 4 bases, with 14 bases left in between. The CDR3 covers 15 residues. CDR3 sequence: CASSLQPTLAYGYTF. In DNA, the CDR3 is TGTGCCAGCAGCTTACAGCCAACACTGGCCTATGGCTACACCTTC.

The table lists this clonotype with many counts. This chain joins TRBV11-2 and TRBJ1-1, with D unresolved. The V end lost 4 bases, the J end lost 3 bases, and 12 bases lay between the germline ends. This CDR3 contains 14 residues. Germline V gene lookup returns CDR1 SGHAT and CDR2 FQNNGV. The CDR3: CASSSLTSDTEAFF. In DNA, the CDR3 is TGTGCCAGCAGCTCACTCACGTCGGACACTGAAGCTTTCTTT. Full variable domain (outside the CDR3, taken from reference TRBV11-2 and TRBJ1-1): EAGVAQSPRYKIIEKRQSVAFWCNPISGHATLYWYQQILGQGPKLLIQFQNNGVVDDSQLPKDRFSAERLKGVDSTLKIQPAKLEDSAVYLCASSSLTSDTEAFFGQGTRLTVV.

This clonotype was counted ten times or more. The chain joins TRBV29-1 to TRBJ2-1; 7 positions match TRBD2. Looked up from germline, CDR1 is SQVTM and CDR2 is ANQGSEA. This CDR3 contains 15 residues. V gave up 2 bases and J gave up 2 bases; unmatched junction bases: 6. DNA for the CDR3: TGCAGCGTTGAAAGCCTAGCGGACGCCTACAATGAGCAGTTCTTC. This gives the protein CSVESLADAYNEQFF.

This clonotype was seen at least ten times. The chain combines TRBV5-5 with TRBJ2-3, with TRBD1 identical over 10 bases. Germline trimming cut 5 bases from V and 4 bases from J; bases unmatched to any gene: 4. The germline CDR1 and CDR2 sequences are SGHKS and YYEKEE (reference sequence). CDR3 length equals 14 residues. CDR3 region: CASRTGGFADTQYF. The CDR3 coding sequence is TGTGCCAGCAGGACAGGGGGCTTTGCAGATACGCAGTATTTT.

In its sample, this clonotype ranks as medium-sized. V and J are TRBV6-6 and TRBJ2-1; TRBD2 aligns across 7 bases. The CDR3 is 17 amino acids. Trimming took 4 bases from V and 5 from J; bases not matched to a gene: 14. Per the germline V gene, CDR1 is MNHNY and CDR2 is SVGAGI (reference sequence). Here the CDR3 DNA reads TGTGCCAGCAGTTCAGGATCCGGGACTACGATAAACAATGAGCAGTTCTTC. Translated: CASSSGSGTTINNEQFF.

This clonotype has a count of ten or more. The chain recombines TRBV24-1 with TRBJ2-5; D not resolved. The CDR3 is 16 amino acids. Per germline, CDR1 KGHDR and CDR2 SFDVKD. Trimming took 0 bases from V and 2 from J, leaving 12 bases between them. CDR3 in DNA: TGTGCCACCAGTGATTTGAAGTTTGCTGGGCAAGAGACCCAGTACTTC. Amino acids: CATSDLKFAGQETQYF.

This clonotype showed up many times. This CDR3 is CASSFASLKMETQYF. The DNA for the CDR3 is TGTGCCAGCAGCTTTGCCTCGCTGAAGATGGAGACCCAGTACTTC. The rearrangement uses TRBV7-2 and TRBJ2-5; D is unresolved. Germline assignment: CDR1 SGHTA and CDR2 FQGNSA. The CDR3 contains 15 residues. Trimming removed 3 bases at V and 5 bases at J, with 16 bases between.

This clonotype was recorded at least ten times. The chain couples TRBV12-3 or TRBV12-4 to TRBJ2-1; D is undetermined. The CDR3 has 12 residues. V was trimmed by 2 bases and J by 15 bases, leaving 14 bases between them. In DNA form, the CDR3 reads TGTGCCAGCAGTTTAAAACTCCCTCGTTCGTTCTTC. This translates into CASSLKLPRSFF.

This clonotype was detected many times. The V and J genes are TRBV7-3 and TRBJ2-3, with 7 bases aligning to TRBD2. The germline V gene encodes CDR1 SGHTA and CDR2 FQGTGA. The CDR3 has 14 amino acids. The J segment lost 5 bases and the V segment lost 1 base, leaving 3 bases of the junction unmatched. The CDR3 region is CASSLMGGEDTQYF. In nucleotides, the CDR3 is TGTGCCAGCAGCTTAATGGGGGGGGAAGATACGCAGTATTTT.

This clonotype came up many times. The chain recombines TRBV13 with TRBJ2-3, with no clear D. Germline assignment: CDR1 PRHDT and CDR2 FYEKMQ (reference sequence). This CDR3 has 12 residues. V lost 5 bases to trimming and J lost 7 bases, with 10 bases between them. The CDR3 region is CASSIVANTQYF. In DNA form, the CDR3 reads TGTGCCAGCAGCATAGTGGCCAATACGCAGTATTTT.